The 17 T cell receptor beta chains given below trace back to one sample, sequenced in a study of T cells in Graves' hyperthyroidism and ophthalmopathy (dated 2019 in TCRdb). Library preparation employed multiplex PCR. Sequenced using an Illumina HiSeq 2000. TCR beta CDR3 regions were amplified from RNA transcripts. The TCR CDR3 was subjected to a first round of RT-PCR using the HTBI primer set and the Qiagen OneStep RT-PCR kit. In-frame beta chains were kept once TCRdb had trimmed the public reads at Q25 with fastp and called clones with MiXCR. Each CDR3 protein appears once, grouped with its most common genes and DNA. This sample comprises approximately 400,000 distinct CDR3 sequences, roughly 13% of them detected only once. Jointly, the top ten make up approximately 10% of the sample. Sequencing input: blood. The source is a woman in her sixties or seventies with Graves' hyperthyroidism.

This clonotype was found many times. This chain connects TRBV13 to TRBJ2-2, with TRBD2 matching over 12 bases. The CDR3 runs 17 residues. Germline CDR1 is PRHDT and CDR2 is FYEKMQ (reference sequence). Trimming took 7 bases from V and 0 from J; bases not matched to a gene: 6. In nucleotides, the CDR3 is TGTGCCAGCACCCTGGGACTAGCGGGCGCGAACACCGGGGAGCTGTTTTTT. The encoded protein is CASTLGLAGANTGELFF.

This chain connects TRBV3-1 to TRBJ2-5; TRBD2 matches 8 bases. The V gene end was trimmed by 7 bases and the J gene end by 1 base; junction bases not matched to a gene: 8. The CDR3 has 15 amino acids. Germline CDR1 LGHDT, CDR2 YNNKEL (reference sequence). Here the CDR3 reads CASIPPGGTQETQYF. Here the CDR3 DNA reads TGTGCCAGCATCCCACCGGGAGGGACCCAAGAGACCCAGTACTTC.

This clonotype occurred many times. V gene TRBV20-1 combines with J gene TRBJ2-2; D remains unclear. V was pared by 5 bases and J by 0 bases, with 7 bases between. The CDR3 covers 13 residues. Germline CDR1 reads DFQATT; CDR2 reads SNEGSKA (reference sequence). CDR3 sequence reads: CSAQEPNTGELFF. CDR3 nucleotide sequence: TGCAGTGCTCAGGAACCGAACACCGGGGAGCTGTTTTTT.

In this sample, this clonotype turned up a few times. The J gene is TRBJ2-1, the V gene TRBV3-1; a possible D gene is TRBD1 (5 bases). CDR1 is LGHDT and CDR2 is YNNKEL in the germline V gene (reference sequence). V shed 4 bases and J shed 7 bases, with 14 bases lying between them. This CDR3 contains 14 residues. CDR3 in DNA: TGTGCCAGCAGCCCCCCAGGGTTGAGGAATGAGCAGTTCTTC. Translating it yields CASSPPGLRNEQFF.

In this sample, this clonotype turned up many times. The J gene is TRBJ2-3, the V gene TRBV6-2 or TRBV6-3; 12 nucleotides agree with TRBD2. CDR1 and CDR2 (germline): MNHEY, SVGEGT. Germline trimming cut 6 bases from V and 6 bases from J; bases unmatched to any gene: 4. The CDR3 has 14 residues. CDR3 sequence (DNA): TGTGCCAGCAGGAGGACTAGCGGGACCGATACGCAGTATTTT. Translating it yields CASRRTSGTDTQYF.

This clonotype appeared many times. The chain employs TRBV20-1 and TRBJ2-3; 13 bases are a match to TRBD2. Germline CDR1 is DFQATT and CDR2 is SNEGSKA (reference sequence). V dropped 5 bases and J dropped 9; count of bases not matched to a gene: 11. CDR3 length: 15 residues. CDR3 DNA sequence: TGCAGTGCTGCACTAGCGGGAGGGTCCTGGGGGACGCAGTATTTT. Translating gives CSAALAGGSWGTQYF.

This clonotype was detected ten times or more. The chain couples TRBV6-6 to TRBJ2-6; 7 nucleotides agree with TRBD1. The CDR3 runs to 21 residues. J gave up 0 bases and V 2 bases, and 16 bases lay outside the gene matches. Germline assignment: CDR1 MNHNY and CDR2 SVGAGI (reference sequence). Written as DNA, the CDR3 is TGTGCCAGCAGTTACCCGAGGACAGGAAAAGAAAAAATCTCTGGGGCCAACGTCCTGACTTTC. Translating it yields CASSYPRTGKEKISGANVLTF.

This clonotype has at least ten counts. The chain combines TRBV27 with TRBJ1-1; D remains ambiguous. Germline V CDR1 and CDR2: MNHEY, SMNVEV (reference sequence). Trimming removed 5 bases from V and 5 bases from J, with 12 bases in between. The CDR3 is 13 residues long. The CDR3 bases are TGTGCCAGCAGTACAAACCGGGAGACTGAAGCTTTCTTT. It yields the protein CASSTNRETEAFF.

This clonotype showed up many times. The chain carries TRBV7-3 and TRBJ1-1; a possible D gene is TRBD1 (5 bases). Germline CDR1 SGHTA, CDR2 FQGTGA. The CDR3 is 15 residues long. Trimming pared 1 base from V and 2 bases from J, leaving 11 bases between. DNA for the CDR3: TGTGCCAGCAGCTTAATGGACATACGAAACACTGAAGCTTTCTTT. Translated, it gives CASSLMDIRNTEAFF.

The chain combines TRBV3-1 with TRBJ1-5, with 7 nucleotides matching TRBD1. The junction had 12 bases not matched to a gene; V was cut back by 4 bases and J by 0 bases. The germline CDR1 and CDR2 sequences are LGHDT and YNNKEL (reference sequence). This CDR3 comprises 18 residues. The CDR3: CASSRFLDRNDSNQPQHF. As DNA, the CDR3 is TGTGCCAGCAGCCGCTTCTTGGACAGGAATGATAGCAATCAGCCCCAGCATTTT. Full variable domain (outside the CDR3, taken from reference TRBV3-1 and TRBJ1-5): DTAVSQTPKYLVTQMGNDKSIKCEQNLGHDTMYWYKQDSKKFLKIMFSYNNKELIINETVPNRFSPKSPDKAHLNLHINSLELGDSAVYFCASSRFLDRNDSNQPQHFGDGTRLSIL.

V and J are TRBV5-1 and TRBJ2-5; D gene unclear. V lost 0 bases and J lost 9, with 9 bases in between. The CDR3 has 12 amino acids. Germline-derived CDR1 and CDR2 are SGHRS and YFSETQ. The chain's CDR3 is CASSLAGLAQYF. CDR3 DNA sequence: TGCGCCAGCAGCTTGGCGGGCTTGGCCCAGTACTTC.

This chain uses TRBV7-9 with TRBJ2-1; D remains ambiguous. V dropped 2 bases and J dropped 10 bases, with 12 bases sitting between them. The CDR3 extends over 13 amino acids. CDR1 SEHNR and CDR2 FQNEAQ come from the germline V gene (reference sequence). The CDR3 loop is CASSLSGPREQFF. CDR3 DNA sequence: TGTGCCAGCAGCTTATCGGGCCCACGAGAGCAGTTCTTC.

The chain recombines TRBV20-1 with TRBJ1-2; TRBD1 matches at 10 bases. J gave up 5 bases and V 8 bases, and 11 bases lay outside the gene matches. The CDR3 has 14 residues. Looked up from germline, CDR1 is DFQATT and CDR2 is SNEGSKA (reference sequence). This CDR3 is CSTYRRDRGYGYTF. In nucleotides, the CDR3 is TGCAGTACCTACCGCCGGGACAGGGGATATGGCTACACCTTC.

This clonotype has more than one count but fewer than ten. V gene TRBV27 combines with J gene TRBJ1-6; D uncertain. CDR1 is MNHEY, CDR2 SMNVEV, per germline (reference sequence). The V gene lost 3 bases and the J gene lost 7 bases, with 7 bases spanning the gap. This CDR3 comprises 13 residues. In DNA form, the CDR3 reads TGTGCCAGCAGTTTCCGACTCAATTCACCCCTCCACTTT. Its protein product is CASSFRLNSPLHF.

This clonotype was observed many times. This sequence joins TRBV6-1 and TRBJ2-1; 8 nucleotides match TRBD1. After removal of 7 bases from V and 5 bases from J, the junction contained 7 bases not matched to a gene. This CDR3 is 14 amino acids long. Per the germline V gene, CDR1 is MNHNS and CDR2 is SASEGT. The CDR3 bases are TGTGCCAGCACCGCGGGGACAGGTGACAATGAGCAGTTCTTC. Its translation is CASTAGTGDNEQFF.

This clonotype was detected only a few times. J is TRBJ1-4 and V is TRBV30; tentatively, D is TRBD1 (5 bases). Germline lookup yields CDR1 GTSNPN and CDR2 SVGIG (reference sequence). The V end lost 8 bases, the J end lost 0 bases, and 13 bases lay between the germline ends. The CDR3 length is 14 residues. This CDR3 reads CAHERGTTNEKLFF. In DNA form, the CDR3 reads TGTGCCCACGAAAGGGGAACAACTAATGAAAAACTGTTTTTT.

This clonotype was counted many times. The chain recombines TRBV27 with TRBJ2-1; D remains ambiguous. The germline V and J ends were trimmed by 0 bases and 9 bases, with 6 bases remaining between them. This CDR3 region has 12 residues. CDR1 MNHEY and CDR2 SMNVEV come from the germline V gene (reference sequence). This chain's CDR3 is CASSLSEREQFF. The CDR3 region has the DNA TGTGCCAGCAGTTTATCTGAGCGTGAGCAGTTCTTC.